Listed below are T cell receptor beta chains from one sample, sequenced in a study of OX40 agonist ivuxolimab in advanced cancers. Method: immunoSEQ multiplex PCR; TCRdb's copy keeps in-frame clones and lacks some. The data show about 91,000 clones, with 85% seen just once and approximately 0.2% held by the top ten. This specimen consisted of CD4+ or CD8+ T cells sorted from blood, obtained in a trial of the OX40 agonist ivuxolimab. These receptors were collected from an adult with an advanced solid tumor such as melanoma, head and neck, liver or kidney cancer. The CDR3 runs from the conserved cysteine through the conserved F or W. The order of the fields is clone size, V gene, D gene, J gene, CDR3 DNA, CDR3 protein. A D gene is named only where the DNA matches it firmly. A row's size may be missing; if present it is once, few, many or a size class.

>few|TRBV11-2|NA|TRBJ1-2
TGTGCCAGCAGCTTAGATCAGGTAGCTAACTATGGCTACACCTTC
CASSLDQVANYGYTF
>NA|TRBV27|NA|TRBJ1-4
TGTGCCAGCAGTTTAGCAGGGTGGAATGAAAAACTGTTTTTT
CASSLAGWNEKLFF
>NA|TRBV2|NA|TRBJ1-2
TGTGCCAGCACCTTGGACAGTTATGGCTACACCTTC
CASTLDSYGYTF
>NA|TRBV18|TRBD1|TRBJ2-7
TGTGCCAGCTCCCTTACCGGGACAGGGCTTGGCTACGAGCAGTACTTC
CASSLTGTGLGYEQYF
>NA|TRBV10-1|NA|TRBJ1-2
TGCGCCAGCAGTGAGTCCCGACCTTATGGCTACACCTTC
CASSESRPYGYTF
>NA|TRBV11-3|TRBD2|TRBJ2-7
TGTGCCAGCAGCTTAGGGCCCAGCGGGAGATACGAGCAGTACTTC
CASSLGPSGRYEQYF
>once|TRBV7-3|TRBD1|TRBJ2-1
TGTGCCAGCAGCGCCGACAGGGGCCCGGACAATGAGCAGTTCTTC
CASSADRGPDNEQFF
>NA|TRBV27|NA|TRBJ2-4
TGTGCCAGCACCCACCCCTGGAGGGGGGTCCTTCAGTACTTC
CASTHPWRGVLQYF
>once|TRBV10-3|NA|TRBJ1-2
TGTGCCATCAGTGAGATTAACAGGGCAAGTACCTTC
CAISEINRASTF
>NA|TRBV30|NA|TRBJ1-5
TGTGCCTGGAGTGTACTAGAGGGCAATCAGCCCCAGCATTTT
CAWSVLEGNQPQHF
>NA|TRBV5-8|TRBD2|TRBJ2-5
TGTGCCAGCAGCTTGGCCCAGACTAGCGGGGGGGCCCGAAAAGAGACCCAGTACTTC
CASSLAQTSGGARKETQYF
>NA|TRBV28|TRBD2|TRBJ2-1
TGTGCCAGCAGTTCTCCAGGGAGGGGTGAGCAGTTCTTC
CASSSPGRGEQFF
>NA|TRBV5-1|TRBD1|TRBJ1-3
TGCGCCAGCAGCTTGCAGGGGACAGGCGCTGGAAACACCATATATTTT
CASSLQGTGAGNTIYF
>NA|TRBV18|TRBD2|TRBJ2-7
TGTGCCAGCTCACCCCCGACTAGCACCTACGAGCAGTACTTC
CASSPPTSTYEQYF
>NA|TRBV11-2|NA|TRBJ1-3
TGTGCCAGCAGCTTAGGGATCCTCTCTGGAAACACCATATATTTT
CASSLGILSGNTIYF
>NA|TRBV7-9|NA|TRBJ2-5
TGTGCCAGCAGCCAATTCAGGCCCCGGGAGACCCAGTACTTC
CASSQFRPRETQYF
>NA|TRBV6-6|TRBD1|TRBJ2-3
TGTGCCAGCAGCCGGGACAGGGACACAGATACGCAGTATTTT
CASSRDRDTDTQYF
>NA|TRBV7-3|TRBD2|TRBJ2-2
TGTGCCAGCAGCAAAGGACTAGCGGGAGGCACCGGGGAGCTGTTTTTT
CASSKGLAGGTGELFF
>NA|TRBV7-6|NA|TRBJ1-1
TGTGCCAGCAGCTTAGATCGGGGGAACACTGAAGCTTTCTTT
CASSLDRGNTEAFF
>once|TRBV7-2|NA|TRBJ2-7
TGTGCCAGCAGCTTAGACACCGGAATAACCTCCTACGAGCAGTACTTC
CASSLDTGITSYEQYF
>NA|TRBV5-8|TRBD2|TRBJ2-7
TGTGCCAGCAGCCGCCCCGCGGGGGGTTTATACGAGCAGTACTTC
CASSRPAGGLYEQYF
>NA|TRBV27|TRBD1|TRBJ2-6
TGTGCCAGCAGTTTGGCGGGACAGGGGGCGCGAGGGGCCAACGTCCTGACTTTC
CASSLAGQGARGANVLTF
>few|TRBV10-2|NA|TRBJ1-1
TGCGCCAGCAGTGGGCGGGAGAAGGCTTTCTTT
CASSGREKAFF
>NA|TRBV27|TRBD2|TRBJ2-2
TGTGCCAGCAGCCGGACGCGGACTAGCGGGATCTTCACCGGGGAGCTGTTTTTT
CASSRTRTSGIFTGELFF
>NA|TRBV5-1|NA|TRBJ2-5
TGCGCCAGCAGCTTGGACGGGACCAGCATTCTTGGGACCCAGTACTTC
CASSLDGTSILGTQYF
>NA|TRBV4-3|NA|TRBJ1-3
TGCGCCAGCAGCCAATACGCAGGACAAGAATTAAACACCATATATTTT
CASSQYAGQELNTIYF
>once|TRBV6-1|NA|TRBJ1-5
TGTGCCAGCAGTGAAGCGGGACACCTTAATCAGCCCCAGCATTTT
CASSEAGHLNQPQHF
>NA|TRBV5-4|TRBD2|TRBJ2-3
TGTGCCAGCAGCTTGTACGGGGGGGATACGCAGTATTTT
CASSLYGGDTQYF
>NA|TRBV5-1|NA|TRBJ1-1
TGCGCCAGCAGCTTGGCGGGGGGAAGCACTGAAGCTTTCTTT
CASSLAGGSTEAFF
>few|TRBV6-5|NA|TRBJ1-5
TGTGCCAGCAGTTACTCGAGCGGTCAGCCCCAGCATTTT
CASSYSSGQPQHF
>NA|TRBV5-1|NA|TRBJ2-7
TGCGCCAGCAGCTTGGGCCGGACACTGAACTACGAGCAGTACTTC
CASSLGRTLNYEQYF
>NA|TRBV18|NA|TRBJ2-2
TGTGCCAGCTCACCACGGGGCGGGAACTCTCCCGGGGAGCTGTTTTTT
CASSPRGGNSPGELFF
>NA|TRBV29-1|NA|TRBJ1-1
TGCAGCGTTGAATATTCTTTCTTT
CSVEYSFF
>few|TRBV10-1|TRBD1|TRBJ1-1
TGCGCCAGCCCTCAGGGGGTTGAAGCTTTCTTT
CASPQGVEAFF
>NA|TRBV7-2|NA|TRBJ2-5
TGTGCAGGTTCAGGGGGGATAGAAGAGACCCAGTACTTC
CAGSGGIEETQYF
>NA|TRBV18|TRBD1|TRBJ2-1
TGTGCCAGCTCATTCCGGCGGGACAGGGCCTACAATGAGCAGTTCTTC
CASSFRRDRAYNEQFF
>NA|TRBV14|NA|TRBJ2-3
TGTGCCAGCAGCCAAGCGCGGCAGCTCACAGATACGCAGTATTTT
CASSQARQLTDTQYF
>once|TRBV18|TRBD1|TRBJ1-2
TGTGCCAGCTCACCACAGATGGGACAGGGGGACTATGGCTACACCTTC
CASSPQMGQGDYGYTF
>NA|TRBV6-5|NA|TRBJ1-6
TGTGCCAGCAGTTACACAGGGTCCTATAATTCACCCCTCCACTTT
CASSYTGSYNSPLHF
>NA|TRBV5-6|NA|TRBJ2-5
TGTGCCAGCAGTGTGTTTGTTGACGGGGGCCTGTACCAAGAGACCCAGTACTTC
CASSVFVDGGLYQETQYF
>few|TRBV19|NA|TRBJ2-7
TGTGCCAGTAGTATCGCACTGACCTACGAGCAGTACTTC
CASSIALTYEQYF
>NA|TRBV6-5|NA|TRBJ1-1
TGTGCCAGCAGTTACCAGGGGCTGAACACTGAAGCTTTCTTT
CASSYQGLNTEAFF
>once|TRBV5-1|TRBD2|TRBJ2-1
TGCGCCAGCAGCTTGGACGGGAGGGGGTACAATGAGCAGTTCTTC
CASSLDGRGYNEQFF
>NA|TRBV6-6|NA|TRBJ2-7
TGTGCCAGCAGTTACTCGGGGGACTCCGCCGAGGAGCAGTACTTC
CASSYSGDSAEEQYF